This T cell receptor (beta chain) appears in the sequencing data of a study of PD-1 blockade in classical Hodgkin lymphoma. Study-wide findings and caveats: TCR diversity in CD4+, not CD8+, cells rose significantly by C4D1. Newly diagnosed patients were said to have less baseline TCR diversity than healthy donors did. Complete responders' baseline diversity resembled that of newly diagnosed patients.

Clones were read by immunoSEQ multiplex PCR, and TCRdb kept only the in-frame ones, dropping some. The sample consists of over 35,000 clones, approximately 90% of them appearing once. Brentuximab vedotin exposure varied, and every patient relapsed after autologous stem cell transplantation. Best responses fell into complete response, partial response or progressive disease. About this clone itself: No antigen is known for it.

Germline CDR1 and CDR2: SNHLY and FYNNEI. The CDR3 sequence is 14 residues long. The V end lost 3 bases, the J end lost 6 bases, and 13 bases lay between the germline ends. The source was peripheral blood mononuclear cells (PBMCs), collected before the second cycle of nivolumab. This clonotype originated in a human donor with classical Hodgkin lymphoma. The chain combines TRBV2 with TRBJ2-3; no clear D. The CDR3 region is CASSEARQRDTQYF. CDR3 sequence (DNA): TGTGCCAGCAGTGAGGCGCGTCAAAGGGATACGCAGTATTTT.